This T cell receptor (beta chain) was captured by sequencing in a study of siplizumab effects on memory and regulatory T cells. Study-wide background: Reactions of mixed lymphocytes were paired, with siplizumab at 1 ug/mL or without drug.

TCRdb's table, derived via immunoSEQ multiplex PCR, lists solely in-frame clones and lacks some. Among 9,500 or so clones listed, approximately 44% were seen once. The mixed lymphocyte reaction cells were held in coculture (37°C) for around 6 days. Findings and caveats of the study: Alloreactive CD4+ clones that could be mapped were on average around 70% Treg-derived with siplizumab, against 25% to 30% in controls.

This clone qualifies as medium-sized. Antigen unknown. This clonotype originated in a human donor in good health; the cells came from an allogeneic mixed lymphocyte reaction. Sequenced: CFSE-low (dividing) CD4+ T cells sorted from an allogeneic mixed lymphocyte reaction.

The CDR3 region is CASTVGLAGVRTYNEQFF. The CDR3 DNA is TGTGCCAGCACCGTAGGGCTAGCGGGAGTCCGCACCTACAATGAGCAGTTCTTC. J is TRBJ2-1 and V is TRBV2; the match to TRBD2 covers 10 bases. Trimming cost V 7 bases and J 2 bases; bases outside gene matches: 14. CDR1 SNHLY and CDR2 FYNNEI come from the germline V gene. This CDR3 is built from 18 residues.